These T cell receptor beta chains were read from a single sample in a study of T-cell memory formation after mild COVID-19. TCRdb used MiXCR to reprocess the 5' RACE reads, holding one entry per CDR3 protein. The sample lists 150,000 to 200,000 distinct CDR3 sequences, more than 14% occurring once. The specimen was PBMCs or a T cell subset sorted from them (not recorded which). The source is an adult woman who had mild COVID-19 (a few samples of this study predate the infection). Cell type and time point are not known. CDR3s include the opening cysteine and the closing phenylalanine or tryptophan. Each record gives: J gene, clone size, V gene, D gene, CDR3 protein, CDR3 DNA. D genes are given only for firm matches. Part of the rows lack a size; the others show once, few, many or a class for expanded clones.

TRBJ2-3 | few | TRBV12-3/TRBV12-4 | - | CASRGRRERLSDTQYF | TGTGCCTCCAGGGGGAGGCGGGAGAGGTTGTCAGATACGCAGTATTTT
TRBJ2-3 | many | TRBV12-3/TRBV12-4 | - | CASSRRRGSTDTQYF | TGTGCCAGCAGTCGACGGCGGGGCAGCACAGATACGCAGTATTTT
TRBJ2-7 | few | TRBV3-1 | TRBD1 | CASSPLPGQGYYEQYF | TGTGCCAGCAGCCCCCTGCCGGGACAGGGATATTACGAGCAGTACTTC
TRBJ2-5 | - | TRBV15 | - | CATGGTGYQETQYF | TGTGCCACCGGGGGGACGGGGTACCAAGAGACCCAGTACTTC
TRBJ2-7 | few | TRBV5-1 | TRBD2 | CASTGASGKSGEQYF | TGCGCCAGCACCGGAGCTAGCGGGAAGTCTGGCGAGCAGTACTTC
TRBJ1-2 | - | TRBV21-1 | - | CASSKQGTQGIGGYTF | TGTGCCAGCAGCAAACAAGGTACACAGGGAATTGGTGGCTACACCTTC
TRBJ2-1 | - | TRBV9 | - | CASSVGIGGQFF | TGTGCCAGCAGCGTAGGAATAGGGGGGCAGTTCTTC
TRBJ2-5 | few | TRBV18 | - | CASSPIEWETQYF | TGTGCCAGCTCACCGATAGAGTGGGAGACCCAGTACTTC
TRBJ2-5 | few | TRBV25-1 | - | CASSEYSGFETQYF | TGTGCCAGCAGTGAATATTCGGGGTTTGAGACCCAGTACTTC
TRBJ2-1 | - | TRBV5-1 | - | CASSLVDRHNEQFF | TGCGCCAGCAGCTTGGTGGACAGACACAATGAGCAGTTCTTC
TRBJ2-3 | many | TRBV6-5 | - | CASNRQRFTDTQYF | TGTGCCAGCAACCGACAGCGATTCACAGATACGCAGTATTTT
TRBJ2-1 | few | TRBV19 | - | CASSIGGGEQFF | TGTGCCAGTAGTATCGGGGGTGGTGAGCAGTTCTTC
TRBJ1-2 | few | TRBV20-1 | - | CSAGDFGRYGYTF | TGCAGTGCTGGGGACTTTGGTCGGTATGGCTACACCTTC
TRBJ2-1 | many | TRBV7-9 | - | CASSTSEFANNEQFF | TGTGCCAGCAGCACTAGTGAGTTCGCCAACAATGAGCAGTTCTTC
TRBJ2-5 | - | TRBV7-8 | TRBD1 | CASSPGTGVRPETQYF | TGTGCCAGCAGCCCCGGGACAGGGGTTCGTCCGGAGACCCAGTACTTC
TRBJ2-3 | - | TRBV7-9 | TRBD2 | CASSLGTSGSSTDTQYF | TGTGCCAGCAGCTTAGGGACTAGCGGCTCTAGCACAGATACGCAGTATTTT
TRBJ2-3 | few | TRBV29-1 | - | CSVAQQASTDTQYF | TGCAGCGTAGCCCAACAGGCTAGCACAGATACGCAGTATTTT
TRBJ2-7 | - | TRBV7-9 | TRBD2 | CASSISSGRFGSYEQYF | TGTGCCAGCAGCATTTCTAGCGGGAGGTTCGGATCCTACGAGCAGTACTTC
TRBJ2-5 | - | TRBV19 | TRBD2 | CASSIDLVAGLLKETQYF | TGTGCCAGTAGTATAGATCTGGTAGCGGGCCTACTAAAAGAGACCCAGTACTTC
TRBJ1-2 | - | TRBV4-1 | TRBD1 | CASSQPRDRGYGYTF | TGCGCCAGCAGCCAACCCCGGGACAGGGGCTATGGCTACACCTTC
TRBJ1-1 | few | TRBV5-1 | TRBD1 | CASSTRQGMNTEAFF | TGCGCCAGCAGCACCCGACAGGGGATGAACACTGAAGCTTTCTTT
TRBJ1-1 | - | TRBV20-1 | TRBD1 | CSAPAQGESTEAFF | TGCAGTGCCCCTGCACAGGGGGAAAGCACTGAAGCTTTCTTT
TRBJ1-5 | - | TRBV6-5 | - | CASSYDGNQPQHF | TGTGCCAGCAGTTACGACGGCAATCAGCCCCAGCATTTT
TRBJ2-2 | - | TRBV12-3/TRBV12-4 | - | CASSLEEGTNTGELFF | TGTGCCAGCAGTTTGGAGGAGGGAACGAACACCGGGGAGCTGTTTTTT
TRBJ2-2 | many | TRBV24-1 | - | CATSDSPRGGELFF | TGTGCCACCAGTGATTCTCCCAGGGGCGGGGAGCTGTTTTTT
TRBJ1-1 | few | TRBV2 | - | CASSEIGAGTEAFF | TGTGCCAGCAGTGAGATCGGGGCAGGCACTGAAGCTTTCTTT
TRBJ2-7 | few | TRBV7-3 | TRBD2 | CASSPSGDKGYYEQYF | TGTGCCAGCAGCCCTAGCGGCGACAAGGGCTACTACGAGCAGTACTTC
TRBJ2-7 | - | TRBV27 | - | CASSPMIGPTEQYF | TGTGCCAGCAGTCCCATGATTGGACCTACCGAGCAGTACTTC
TRBJ2-5 | few | TRBV24-1 | TRBD1 | CATSERGTGGLQETQYF | TGTGCCACCAGTGAGCGAGGGACAGGGGGATTACAAGAGACCCAGTACTTC
TRBJ2-1 | - | TRBV20-1 | - | CSARDLRSRSF | TGCAGTGCTAGAGATCTGAGGAGTCGTAGCTTC
TRBJ2-7 | few | TRBV7-2 | TRBD2 | CASSPRLAGGPYEQYF | TGTGCCAGCAGCCCTAGACTAGCGGGAGGGCCCTACGAGCAGTACTTC